This T cell receptor (beta chain) is from a study of cytomegalovirus exposure and HLA in healthy donors. General observations from the study: Accurate predictions that matched the HLA-A and HLA-B alleles of most subjects were reportedly made from TCR beta sequences. Apparent HLA restriction characterized most CMV-associated TCR beta chains in a later analysis. Follow-up analysis later connected one missense variant in DCLRE1C with trimming of TCR beta V- and J-genes.

The PCR employed 60 Vbeta primers together with 13 Jbeta primers. Sequenced by immunoSEQ multiplex PCR; TCRdb stores in-frame clones only, minus some. This table holds some 130,000 clones, around 80% found once. Between the trimmed V and J ends, which lost 3 bases and 4 bases, there was a span of 6 bases. The length of the CDR3 is 12 residues. Germline V gives CDR1 SGHAT, CDR2 FQNNGV. About this clone: Its cognate antigen is unknown.

This chain links TRBV11-2 with TRBJ2-5; D remains unclear. Input material: PBMCs. The sequence was collected from a human donor in good health. CDR3 in amino acids: CASSLRGETQYF. The DNA of the CDR3 is TGTGCCAGCAGCTTGCGAGGAGAGACCCAGTACTTC.